A selection of T cell receptor beta chains follows, all from one sample in a study of blood T cell repertoires in COVID-19. Clones were read by immunoSEQ multiplex PCR, and TCRdb kept only the in-frame ones, dropping some. There are tens of thousands of clones in the sample; roughly 80% occur only once, and about 16% lies in the top ten. The sequencing sample was made of peripheral blood. The source of these receptors is a man aged 55 to 70 with COVID-19, enrolled during active disease. Both conserved end residues are part of each CDR3. A D gene is named only where the DNA matches it firmly. Rows may omit the clone size; those that give it use once, few, many or a size class.

>-|TRBV5-6|TRBJ2-7|-
TGTGCCAGCAGCTTGGCGGGGAACGGATACGAGCAGTACTTC
CASSLAGNGYEQYF
>-|TRBV28|TRBJ1-2|-
TGTGCCAGCAGTTCACACGACATGAGTGGCTATGGCTACACCTTC
CASSSHDMSGYGYTF
>many|TRBV6-1|TRBJ2-3|-
TGTGCCAGCAGTGAAAGGGGGGGCGTGTCGACAGATACGCAGTATTTT
CASSERGGVSTDTQYF
>once|TRBV6-2/TRBV6-3|TRBJ1-2|-
TGTGCCAGCAGTTCCCCGGAGGGAGAATCCCTAAACTATGGCTACACCTTC
CASSSPEGESLNYGYTF
>-|TRBV27|TRBJ1-2|TRBD1
TGTGCCAGCAGTTTAAGTAGGGGACAGGTTAGTGGCTACACCTTC
CASSLSRGQVSGYTF
>-|TRBV5-1|TRBJ1-6|-
TGCGCCAGCAGCTTGGATCCGGGGGGGAATTCACCCCTCCACTTT
CASSLDPGGNSPLHF
>-|TRBV11-3|TRBJ2-7|-
TGTGCCAGCAGCTTAGTTGCGGCTGGGGAGCAGTACTTC
CASSLVAAGEQYF
>-|TRBV19|TRBJ1-5|-
TGTGCCAGTAGTATAGTCGGTTTCAATCAGCCCCAGCATTTT
CASSIVGFNQPQHF
>-|TRBV18|TRBJ1-1|TRBD1
TGTGCCAGCTCACTTAGACAGGGAAGTGATAGGAGGGAGACTGAAGCTTTCTTT
CASSLRQGSDRRETEAFF
>-|TRBV28|TRBJ2-1|TRBD2
TGTGCCAGCAGTTTATTCTGGCGGGGGACCCGGAATGAGCAGTTCTTC
CASSLFWRGTRNEQFF
>-|TRBV5-6|TRBJ1-2|-
TGTGCCAGCAGCTTGGGTGGAGGCGTACGTGCTAGGGGCTACACCTTC
CASSLGGGVRARGYTF
>-|TRBV9|TRBJ1-1|TRBD1
TGTGCCAGCAGCCCCCGGGACAGACAGAACACTGAAGCTTTCTTT
CASSPRDRQNTEAFF
>-|TRBV5-1|TRBJ2-1|TRBD2
TGCGCCAGCACCGTCAGCGGGAGTGTAACCAATGAGCAGTTCTTC
CASTVSGSVTNEQFF
>-|TRBV12-3/TRBV12-4|TRBJ2-7|TRBD1
TGTGCCAGCAGCAGAGGGACAGGGCAGCAGTACTTC
CASSRGTGQQYF
>-|TRBV5-5|TRBJ1-2|-
TGTGCCAGCAGCTTCGTCCCTCAGGGTGGCTATGGCTACACCTTC
CASSFVPQGGYGYTF
>-|TRBV9|TRBJ1-2|-
TGTGCCAGCAGCGTAGGGCCGGGTTCGGTCTATGGCTACACCTTC
CASSVGPGSVYGYTF
>-|TRBV2|TRBJ2-1|-
TGTGCCAGCAGTGAACGGCCGAGAGGCAATGAGCAGTTCTTC
CASSERPRGNEQFF
>-|TRBV2|TRBJ2-7|-
TGTGCCAGCAGAATCAATTACGAGCAGTACTTC
CASRINYEQYF
>-|TRBV5-1|TRBJ2-2|TRBD2
TGCGCCAGCAGCTCACTAGCGGGAGGGGACACCGGGGAGCTGTTTTTT
CASSSLAGGDTGELFF
>-|TRBV30|TRBJ1-2|-
TGTGCCTGGAGTTCAGGGGAAAGCTACACCTTC
CAWSSGESYTF
>-|TRBV30|TRBJ2-4|TRBD1
TGTGCCTGGACGCCGGACAGGGGTCTACTAGCCAAAAACATTCAGTACTTC
CAWTPDRGLLAKNIQYF
>-|TRBV30|TRBJ2-3|-
TGTGCCTGGAGTGTACAGGGCCAGGACAATACGCAGTATTTT
CAWSVQGQDNTQYF
>-|TRBV19|TRBJ1-2|TRBD1
TGTGCCAGTAGAACTACAGGGGGCCTCTATGGCTACACCTTC
CASRTTGGLYGYTF
>-|TRBV14|TRBJ1-2|-
TGTGCCAGCAGCCAAGCAGGGAACTATGGCTACACCTTC
CASSQAGNYGYTF
>-|TRBV19|TRBJ1-1|-
TGTGCCAGTAGTATAAGGGGTTTAACTCCGCAGAAGAACACTGAAGCTTTCTTT
CASSIRGLTPQKNTEAFF
>-|TRBV24-1|TRBJ2-2|TRBD1
TGTGCCACCAGTGAGACGACGGCGGGACAGGGGGCCGGGGAGCTGTTTTTT
CATSETTAGQGAGELFF
>-|TRBV2|TRBJ2-1|-
TGTGCCAGCCGGAGTTTATACAATGAGCAGTTCTTC
CASRSLYNEQFF
>-|TRBV7-2|TRBJ2-2|TRBD1
TGTGCCAGCAGCTTAGCGGGACAGGGTCTCGGGGAGCTGTTTTTT
CASSLAGQGLGELFF
>-|TRBV10-3|TRBJ1-5|TRBD1
TGTGCCATTTCCAGGGGGAATCAGCCCCAGCATTTT
CAISRGNQPQHF
>-|TRBV3-1/TRBV3-2|TRBJ1-1|-
TGTGCCAGCAGCCAAGGAGGACAGAGCATGAACACTGAAGCTTTCTTT
CASSQGGQSMNTEAFF
>-|TRBV7-9|TRBJ1-5|-
TGTGCCAGCAGCTCACAGGGTAATCAGCCCCAGCATTTT
CASSSQGNQPQHF
>-|TRBV21-1|TRBJ2-2|-
TGTGCCAGCAGCAAATGGGGCAGGGGGGACACCGGGGAGCTGTTTTTT
CASSKWGRGDTGELFF
>-|TRBV30|TRBJ2-7|TRBD1
TGTGCCTTCGGGACAGCCTACGAGCAGTACTTC
CAFGTAYEQYF
>-|TRBV5-1|TRBJ2-3|TRBD2
TGCGCCAGCAGCTCTGGGACTAGCCCGAGCACAGATACGCAGTATTTT
CASSSGTSPSTDTQYF
>few|TRBV6-2/TRBV6-3|TRBJ1-5|TRBD1
TGTGCCAGCAGACCTGGGACAGGGGGTGGGGGCAATCAGCCCCAGCATTTT
CASRPGTGGGGNQPQHF
>-|TRBV6-5|TRBJ1-2|TRBD1
TGTGCCAGCGGGGACAGGGGGCGCTTTGGCTACACCTTC
CASGDRGRFGYTF
>-|TRBV6-6|TRBJ1-2|-
TGTGCCAGCAGTTACTCAGCCGGGGACTATGGCTACACCTTC
CASSYSAGDYGYTF
>-|TRBV7-9|TRBJ1-5|TRBD1
TGTGCCAGCAGCAGAATACAGGGGCCCGCGGGCAATCAGCCCCAGCATTTT
CASSRIQGPAGNQPQHF
>-|TRBV7-6|TRBJ1-1|TRBD1
TGTGCCAGCAGCCCGGGACAGGCGGGCGGGAACACTGAAGCTTTCTTT
CASSPGQAGGNTEAFF
>-|TRBV5-4|TRBJ1-1|-
TGTGCCAGCAGCTTACCGGGACATCTGAACACTGAAGCTTTCTTT
CASSLPGHLNTEAFF
>-|TRBV5-6|TRBJ1-1|-
TGTGCCAGCACCCCTGGCGTTGGAGAGACTGAAGCTTTCTTT
CASTPGVGETEAFF
>-|TRBV24-1|TRBJ1-2|-
TGTGCCACCAGTGATTCCGGAATCCGCGGAGGCTACACCTTC
CATSDSGIRGGYTF
>-|TRBV12-3/TRBV12-4|TRBJ2-2|-
TGTGCCAGCACCATGTCAGGTCGAGGGGAGCTGTTTTTT
CASTMSGRGELFF
>-|TRBV24-1|TRBJ1-1|-
TGTGCCACCAGTGCAGGGGTCGGGACTGAAGCTTTCTTT
CATSAGVGTEAFF
>-|TRBV20-1|TRBJ2-7|-
TGCAGTGCCGGGACAACCTACGAGCAGTACTTC
CSAGTTYEQYF
>-|TRBV28|TRBJ2-3|TRBD2
TGTGCCAGCAGTGGGGGGGATATAGATACGCAGTATTTT
CASSGGDIDTQYF
>-|TRBV28|TRBJ1-1|TRBD1
TGTGCCAGCACCCTAGAGACAGGGTGGAGGACTGAAGCTTTCTTT
CASTLETGWRTEAFF
>once|TRBV30|TRBJ1-1|TRBD1
TGTGCCTGGAGTGTAACAGGGGGGGACACTGAAGCTTTCTTT
CAWSVTGGDTEAFF
>-|TRBV28|TRBJ1-2|TRBD1
TGTGCCAGCAGTTCACCGACAGGGGCTGCCTATGGCTACACCTTC
CASSSPTGAAYGYTF
>-|TRBV5-4|TRBJ1-1|TRBD1
TGTGCCAGCAGCTACGGACAGGGGAGGACCACTGAAGCTTTCTTT
CASSYGQGRTTEAFF
>-|TRBV6-5|TRBJ2-1|-
TGTGCCAGCAGAGATAGTGCGGGAATGACCCATGAGCAGTTCTTC
CASRDSAGMTHEQFF
>-|TRBV6-4|TRBJ1-1|-
TGTGCCAGCAGAACCGCCGGGGGGAGCACTGAAGCTTTCTTT
CASRTAGGSTEAFF
>-|TRBV7-3|TRBJ1-6|TRBD1
TGTGCCAGCAGCTTATCTGGGACAGGGATCTCACCCCTCCACTTT
CASSLSGTGISPLHF
>once|TRBV7-9|TRBJ2-3|TRBD2
TGTGCCAGCAGTCTTATGGTGGCGGGAGATGTAGATACGCAGTATTTT
CASSLMVAGDVDTQYF
>-|TRBV11-1|TRBJ2-1|-
TGTGCCAGCAGCTTAGGGCAGGGGAGTCTCGATGAGCAGTTCTTC
CASSLGQGSLDEQFF